Listed below are T cell receptor beta chains from one sample, sequenced in a study of blood T cell repertoires in COVID-19. The repertoire was sequenced with immunoSEQ multiplex PCR; TCRdb's copy has only in-frame clones and lacks some. The sample gives about 330,000 clones, approximately 84% of which show up once; around 9.3% is in the top ten. Sequenced: PBMCs or T cells enriched from blood (not recorded which). The receptors here all came from a woman aged 18-29 years who had recovered from COVID-19. The CDR3 runs from the conserved cysteine through the conserved F or W. D genes are given only for firm matches. Size tells how often a clone was seen (once, few, many) or the class of an expanded clone, and some rows leave it out.

TRBV3-1/TRBV3-2	TRBD1	TRBJ1-4	many	TGTGCCAGCAGCCAGGACCCAGGGGGAGGCCCAACTAATGAAAAACTGTTTTTT	CASSQDPGGGPTNEKLFF
TRBV10-1	TRBD2	TRBJ2-2	.	TGCGCCAGCAGTGGGGCGGGAGGCACCGGGGAGCTGTTTTTT	CASSGAGGTGELFF
TRBV7-6	TRBD1	TRBJ2-5	.	TGTGCCAGCAGCTTAGGTGGACAGGGAGGCCAAGAGACCCAGTACTTC	CASSLGGQGGQETQYF
TRBV7-8	.	TRBJ1-2	.	TGTGCCAGCAGCTTAGGACAGCTCCTTTCTAACTATGGCTACACCTTC	CASSLGQLLSNYGYTF
TRBV7-2	TRBD1	TRBJ1-5	.	TGTGCCAGCAGCTTATTCCAGGGGGCACAGCAGCCCCAGCATTTT	CASSLFQGAQQPQHF
TRBV11-2	TRBD2	TRBJ2-7	.	TGTGCCAGCAGCACAATCAGCGGGGAGAGCTCCTACGAGCAGTACTTC	CASSTISGESSYEQYF
TRBV11-2	.	TRBJ1-5	.	TGTGCCAGCAGCTTAGAGCGGAGGAGGGGACGGGGCAATCAGCCCCAGCATTTT	CASSLERRRGRGNQPQHF
TRBV6-5	.	TRBJ1-1	.	TGTGCCAGCAGTTACTTCGACGGTGAGGGGAACACTGAAGCTTTCTTT	CASSYFDGEGNTEAFF
TRBV5-1	.	TRBJ2-3	.	TGCGCCAGCACTAATCCGGGAGAAGTAGCAGATACGCAGTATTTT	CASTNPGEVADTQYF
TRBV30	TRBD1	TRBJ1-6	.	TGTGCCTGGGCGGGACAGATTAATTCACCCCTCCACTTT	CAWAGQINSPLHF
TRBV5-1	.	TRBJ2-3	few	TGCGCCAGCAGCTTGGCAGGGAGCACAGATACGCAGTATTTT	CASSLAGSTDTQYF
TRBV9	TRBD1	TRBJ2-1	once	TGTGCCAGCAGCAGACTCGGGACAGGTAACAATGAGCAGTTCTTC	CASSRLGTGNNEQFF
TRBV19	TRBD1	TRBJ1-2	.	TGTGCCAGTAGCAGAACCGGGACAGGAGACTATGGCTACACCTTC	CASSRTGTGDYGYTF
TRBV5-6	.	TRBJ1-2	.	TGTGCCAGCAGTTTAGACAGGACTAGGTATGGCTACACCTTC	CASSLDRTRYGYTF
TRBV5-4	.	TRBJ1-4	.	TGTGCCAGCAGCTTGGCGGGCAGGACAAATGAAAAACTGTTTTTT	CASSLAGRTNEKLFF
TRBV14	.	TRBJ2-1	.	TGTGCCAGCAGCCAAGAACTAGCCCTCAATGAGCAGTTCTTC	CASSQELALNEQFF
TRBV6-5	.	TRBJ1-5	.	TGTGCCAGCAGTTGGGGCACCCAACAGCCCCAGCATTTT	CASSWGTQQPQHF
TRBV19	.	TRBJ1-6	.	TGTGCCAGTAGTCAACAAGGCAGGGGTTCACCCCTCCACTTT	CASSQQGRGSPLHF
TRBV10-2	TRBD2	TRBJ2-5	.	TGCGCCAGCAGTGAAAAGGCGGGGGACGAAGAGACCCAGTACTTC	CASSEKAGDEETQYF
TRBV18	TRBD2	TRBJ2-7	.	TGTGCCAGCTCACCGCTAGCGGGAGGGCCTGGGGTTTACGAGCAGTACTTC	CASSPLAGGPGVYEQYF
TRBV28	TRBD1	TRBJ1-5	.	TGTGCCAGCAGTTTCAGGGGGCGCAATCAGCCCCAGCATTTT	CASSFRGRNQPQHF
TRBV2	TRBD1	TRBJ2-2	once	TGTGCCAGAAGTGGGAGAGACAGGGAGACCGGGGAGCTGTTTTTT	CARSGRDRETGELFF
TRBV2	TRBD2	TRBJ2-5	once	TGTGCCAGCAGCATCGGGACTAGAGGAGAGACCCAGTACTTC	CASSIGTRGETQYF
TRBV29-1	TRBD1	TRBJ2-7	.	TGCAGCGTTGGTCAGGGGGTGGTTAGGGAGCAGTACTTC	CSVGQGVVREQYF
TRBV7-2	.	TRBJ2-3	once	TGTGCCAGCAGCTTAGTCCCAGGCGGGGGCACAGATACGCAGTATTTT	CASSLVPGGGTDTQYF
TRBV6-5	TRBD1	TRBJ1-5	.	TGTGCCAGCAGTCCTTGGACAGGTAGGGGTCAGCCCCAGCATTTT	CASSPWTGRGQPQHF
TRBV3-1/TRBV3-2	.	TRBJ2-1	once	TGTGCCAGCAGCCCCTCCGGGACTTTATACAATGAGCAGTTCTTC	CASSPSGTLYNEQFF
TRBV7-9	TRBD1	TRBJ1-1	.	TGTGCCAGCAGCTTCCCCGGGACAGGGATGTACACTGAAGCTTTCTTT	CASSFPGTGMYTEAFF
TRBV2	.	TRBJ2-5	.	TGTGCCAGCAGTGAATATGGAGGGAGGACCCAGTACTTC	CASSEYGGRTQYF
TRBV27	TRBD2	TRBJ2-1	many	TGTGCCAGCAGTTACGGGACTACCAGGAATGAGCAGTTCTTC	CASSYGTTRNEQFF
TRBV28	TRBD1	TRBJ1-3	few	TGTGCCAGCAGTCTGGGACAGGGAAACACCATATATTTT	CASSLGQGNTIYF
TRBV7-9	.	TRBJ2-2	.	TGTGCCAGCAGCTTAGCGAACGGCGCGACAAAGGAAGAGCTGTTTTTT	CASSLANGATKEELFF
TRBV5-1	.	TRBJ2-7	few	TGCGCCAGCAGCCCCTACGGGTTACCCGACGAGCAGTACTTC	CASSPYGLPDEQYF
TRBV27	.	TRBJ1-2	.	TGTGCCAGCAGTATCCCAGGGGCCCCCCCTTATGGCTACACCTTC	CASSIPGAPPYGYTF
TRBV11-2	TRBD1	TRBJ2-7	.	TGTGCCAGCAGCTATAACAGGGGACCCCACGAGCAGTACTTC	CASSYNRGPHEQYF
TRBV5-1	TRBD2	TRBJ2-7	.	TGCGCCAGCAGCCGTCGACTAGCGGGACAGAAGGAGCAGTACTTC	CASSRRLAGQKEQYF
TRBV5-4	TRBD1	TRBJ2-6	.	TGTGCCAGCAGCTTCCGGACAGGACGATCTGGGGCCAACGTCCTGACTTTC	CASSFRTGRSGANVLTF
TRBV6-5	TRBD1	TRBJ1-2	.	TGTGCCAGCAACAGCCTGGGACAGGTCTTCTTC	CASNSLGQVFF
TRBV20-1	TRBD1	TRBJ1-2	.	TGCAGTGCTTCAGGGGGATATGGCTACACCTTC	CSASGGYGYTF
TRBV30	.	TRBJ2-7	few	TGTGCCTGGGACTTCCCGGACTCCGTTTACGAGCAGTACTTC	CAWDFPDSVYEQYF
TRBV19	TRBD2	TRBJ2-3	.	TGTGCCAGTGGGAGGGGACCCACAGATACGCAGTATTTT	CASGRGPTDTQYF
TRBV2	.	TRBJ2-7	.	TGTGCCAGCACTAAAGTTCCCTGGTCCTACGAGCAGTACTTC	CASTKVPWSYEQYF
TRBV4-1	TRBD2	TRBJ2-5	.	TGCGCCAGCAGCCTAGAAGGACTAGCGGCCCAAGAGACCCAGTACTTC	CASSLEGLAAQETQYF
TRBV28	.	TRBJ1-2	.	TGTGCCAGCAGTTTGGGGGCAGGCCGGGCCTATGGCTACACCTTC	CASSLGAGRAYGYTF
TRBV2	.	TRBJ1-5	.	TGTGCCAGCAGTGAAGAACAGGGCTTAAATCAGCCCCAGCATTTT	CASSEEQGLNQPQHF
TRBV5-4	.	TRBJ1-6	.	TGTGCCAGCAGCTCCGGGGCGGGGTATAATTCACCCCTCCACTTT	CASSSGAGYNSPLHF
TRBV2	.	TRBJ1-1	once	TGTGCCAGCAGCAGGGACAATATCCACATGAACACTGAAGCTTTCTTT	CASSRDNIHMNTEAFF
TRBV2	.	TRBJ1-4	.	TGTGCCAGCAGTTCAGGGGAATCAACTAATGAAAAACTGTTTTTT	CASSSGESTNEKLFF
TRBV19	TRBD2	TRBJ2-3	.	TGTGCCAGTAGGAAGCGGGGGGAAGAGGATACGCAGTATTTT	CASRKRGEEDTQYF
TRBV13	.	TRBJ1-4	.	TGTGCCAGCAGCTTAGCAGGGGCAACTAATGAAAAACTGTTTTTT	CASSLAGATNEKLFF
TRBV21-1	.	TRBJ1-5	few	TGTGCCAGCAGCCATAAAGCTAAACAGGGGAACAATCAGCCCCAGCATTTT	CASSHKAKQGNNQPQHF